This T cell receptor (beta chain) derives from a study of blood T cell repertoires in COVID-19. Across the study: The United States, Italy and Spain were the sources of the acute and convalescent COVID-19 samples. PBMCs, B-cell-depleted T cells, or T cells provided the cDNA or gDNA that made up the material.

Germline V CDR1 and CDR2: KGHDR, SFDVKD. The CDR3 has 18 residues. Trimming stripped 4 bases from V and 1 base from J, with 19 bases between. Sequenced by immunoSEQ multiplex PCR; TCRdb stores in-frame clones only, minus some. The sample includes just under 55,000 clones, roughly nine tenths of them seen just once. Input material: peripheral blood. V usage is TRBV24-1 and J usage is TRBJ2-4; a weak D match, TRBD2 (6 bases). This receptor was identified in a man aged 50-60 years with acute or convalescent COVID-19. CDR3 protein: CATSDPKGRGSAKNIQYF. CDR3 bases: TGTGCCACCAGTGACCCAAAAGGACGGGGGTCGGCCAAAAACATTCAGTACTTC.